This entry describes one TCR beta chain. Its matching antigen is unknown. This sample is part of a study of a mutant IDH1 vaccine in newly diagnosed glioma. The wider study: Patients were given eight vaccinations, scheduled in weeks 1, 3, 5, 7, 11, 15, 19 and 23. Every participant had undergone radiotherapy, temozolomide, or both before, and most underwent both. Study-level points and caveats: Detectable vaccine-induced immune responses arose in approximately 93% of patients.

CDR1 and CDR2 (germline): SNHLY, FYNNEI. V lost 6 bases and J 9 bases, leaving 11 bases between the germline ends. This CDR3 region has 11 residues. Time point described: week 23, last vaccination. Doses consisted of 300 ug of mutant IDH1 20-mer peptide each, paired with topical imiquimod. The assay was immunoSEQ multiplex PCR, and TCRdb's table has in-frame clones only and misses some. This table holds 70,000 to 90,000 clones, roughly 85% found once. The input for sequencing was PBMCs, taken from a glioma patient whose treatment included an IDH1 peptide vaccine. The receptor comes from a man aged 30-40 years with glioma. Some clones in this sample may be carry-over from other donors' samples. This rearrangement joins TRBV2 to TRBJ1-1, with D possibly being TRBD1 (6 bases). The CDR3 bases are TGTGCCAGCAGAGGGGGTTTACAAGCTTTCTTT. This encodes CASRGGLQAFF. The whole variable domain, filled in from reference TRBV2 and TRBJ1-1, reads EPEVTQTPSHQVTQMGQEVILRCVPISNHLYFYWYRQILGQKVEFLVSFYNNEISEKSEIFDDQFSVERPDGSNFTLKIRSTKLEDSAMYFCASRGGLQAFFGQGTRLTVV.